The entry below describes one T cell receptor beta chain. MiXCR, run by TCRdb on the reads, gives a single entry per CDR3 protein. The sample yields around 200,000 distinct CDR3 sequences, approximately 18% seen once. The sample belongs to a study of T cell repertoires in cytomegalovirus infection. This CDR3 has 12 residues. V shed 5 bases and J 14 bases; nucleotides not matched to a gene: 6. Germline V gives CDR1 SGHTA, CDR2 FQGNSA. This chain connects TRBV7-2 to TRBJ2-1; TRBD1 aligns across 10 bases. The source of this sequence is a human donor in good health (CMV status not recorded). Some clones in this sample may be carry-over from other donors' samples. The sequenced sample consisted of CD8+ T cells from PBMCs. In DNA, the CDR3 is TGTGCCAGCAGCGATGGACAGGGGGGAGAGTTCTTC. Its protein is CASSDGQGGEFF.